This TCR beta chain comes out of a study of T-cell reconstitution after alpha-beta-depleted transplantation in children listed by TCRdb under 2016. Regarding the research as a whole: T-cell immune reconstitution after TCRalphabeta/CD19-depleted allogeneic hematopoietic cell transplantation in children was quantitatively tracked in the study by means of TCR repertoire profiling. Overall results and qualifications from the work: The frequencies of hyperexpanded clones fell over the following months, and after one year, T-cell counts and TCRbeta diversity were mostly attributed to newly produced T cells. In some patients, high TCRbeta diversity at day 60 was attributed to recipient T cells and intrathymic progenitors that had survived conditioning. Apparently early alphabetaT-cell count recovery about two months after transplant reportedly relied on only several hundred rapidly expanded clones derived from non-depleted graft cells.

The table lists this clonotype with many counts. This receptor's antigen is unknown. The sample holds no much larger clone one base away, and base qualities are not on file. The library relied on PCR. TCRdb records Illumina HiSeq 2500 as the sequencer. TCR libraries were prepared with molecular barcoding, using unique molecular identifiers to normalize TCRbeta repertoire quantification. The public reads were reanalyzed by TCRdb: fastp trimming at Q25, MiXCR alignment, in-frame beta chains only. Every CDR3 protein is listed once, alongside the most common genes and DNA of its rows. The sample profile shows around 180,000 distinct CDR3 sequences; 8.5% to 14% of them were found once. Together, the top ten hold 13% of the sample. The treatment or condition label, as the study defines it: allogeneic hematopoietic cell transplantation with graft depleted of TCRalphabeta T cells and CD19 B cells. Transplant recipients were children who received TCRalphabeta/CD19-depleted allogeneic hematopoietic cell grafts.

This material consisted of PBMCs, taken before TCRalphabeta/CD19-depleted stem cell transplant. This receptor was taken from a boy younger than 10 with acute myeloid leukemia, due to receive a stem cell transplant.

The CDR3 region: CSVVLSGARWDTQYF. The DNA reads TGCAGCGTTGTGTTATCGGGGGCCCGCTGGGATACGCAGTATTTT. This receptor chain uses TRBV29-1 and TRBJ2-3; the D gene is perhaps TRBD1 or TRBD2, as each covers 6 bases. V is clipped by 4 bases and J by 6 bases, and the sequence between their germline boundaries is 20 bases long. Based on the germline V gene, the CDR1 and CDR2 sequences are SQVTM and ANQGSEA. The CDR3 numbers 15 residues from cysteine through phenylalanine. Just the 45-base CDR3 DNA is kept, in frame starting at base 1.